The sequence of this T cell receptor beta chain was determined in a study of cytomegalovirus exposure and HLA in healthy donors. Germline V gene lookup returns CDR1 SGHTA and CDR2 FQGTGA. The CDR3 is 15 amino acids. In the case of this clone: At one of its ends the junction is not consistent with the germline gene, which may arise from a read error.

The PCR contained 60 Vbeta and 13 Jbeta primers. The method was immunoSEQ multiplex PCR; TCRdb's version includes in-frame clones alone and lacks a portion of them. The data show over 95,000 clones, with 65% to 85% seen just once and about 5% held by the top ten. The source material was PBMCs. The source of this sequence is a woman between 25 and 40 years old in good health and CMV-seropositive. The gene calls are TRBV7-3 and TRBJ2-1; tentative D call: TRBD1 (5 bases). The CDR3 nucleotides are TGTGCCAGCAGCCTAACGCAGGGTTTCTACAATGAGCAGTTCTTC. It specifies CASSLTQGFYNEQFF. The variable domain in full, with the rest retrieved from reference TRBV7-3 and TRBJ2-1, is GAGVSQTPSNKVTEKGKYVELRCDPISGHTALYWYRQSLGQGPEFLIYFQGTGAADDSGLPNDRFFAVRPEGSVSTLKIQRTERGDSAVYLCASSLTQGFYNEQFFGPGTRLTVL.